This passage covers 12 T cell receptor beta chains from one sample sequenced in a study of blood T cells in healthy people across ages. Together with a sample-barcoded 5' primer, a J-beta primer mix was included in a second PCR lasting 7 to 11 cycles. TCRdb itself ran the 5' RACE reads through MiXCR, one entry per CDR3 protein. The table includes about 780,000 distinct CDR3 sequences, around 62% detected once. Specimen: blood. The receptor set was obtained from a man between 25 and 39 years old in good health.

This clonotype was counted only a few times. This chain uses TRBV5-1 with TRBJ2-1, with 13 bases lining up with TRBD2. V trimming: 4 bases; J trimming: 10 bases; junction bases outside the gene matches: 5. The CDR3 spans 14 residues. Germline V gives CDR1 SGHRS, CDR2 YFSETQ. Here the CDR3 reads CASSRTTSGGEQFF. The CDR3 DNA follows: TGCGCCAGCAGCCGCACGACTAGCGGGGGGGAGCAGTTCTTC.

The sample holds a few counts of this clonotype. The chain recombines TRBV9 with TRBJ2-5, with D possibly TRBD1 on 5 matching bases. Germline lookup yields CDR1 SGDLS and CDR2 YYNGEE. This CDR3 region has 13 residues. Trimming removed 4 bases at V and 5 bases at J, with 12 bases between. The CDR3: CASSSRDRETQYF. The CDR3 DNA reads TGTGCCAGCAGCTCCAGGGATCGTGAGACCCAGTACTTC. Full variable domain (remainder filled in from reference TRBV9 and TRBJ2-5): DSGVTQTPKHLITATGQRVTLRCSPRSGDLSVYWYQQSLDQGLQFLIQYYNGEERAKGNILERFSAQQFPDLHSELNLSSLELGDSALYFCASSSRDRETQYFGPGTRLLVL.

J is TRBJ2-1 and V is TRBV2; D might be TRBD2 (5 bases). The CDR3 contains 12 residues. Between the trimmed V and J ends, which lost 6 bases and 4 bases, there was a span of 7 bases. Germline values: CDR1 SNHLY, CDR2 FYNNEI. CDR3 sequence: CASSGVYNEQFF. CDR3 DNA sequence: TGTGCCAGCAGCGGGGTATACAATGAGCAGTTCTTC. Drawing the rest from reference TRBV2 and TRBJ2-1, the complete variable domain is EPEVTQTPSHQVTQMGQEVILRCVPISNHLYFYWYRQILGQKVEFLVSFYNNEISEKSEIFDDQFSVERPDGSNFTLKIRSTKLEDSAMYFCASSGVYNEQFFGPGTRLTVL.

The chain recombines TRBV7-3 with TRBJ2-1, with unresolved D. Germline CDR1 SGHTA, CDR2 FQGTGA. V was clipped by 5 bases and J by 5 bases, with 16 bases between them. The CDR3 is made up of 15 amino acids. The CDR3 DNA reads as TGTGCCAGCAGCCCCTCTTACGGGTACCACAATGAGCAGTTCTTC. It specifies CASSPSYGYHNEQFF.

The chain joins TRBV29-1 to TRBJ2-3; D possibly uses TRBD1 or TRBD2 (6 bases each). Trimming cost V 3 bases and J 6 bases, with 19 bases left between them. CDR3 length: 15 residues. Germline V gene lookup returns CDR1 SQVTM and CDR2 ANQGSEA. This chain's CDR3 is CSVEGASEPRDTQYF. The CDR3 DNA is TGCAGCGTTGAGGGGGCTAGCGAACCCCGGGATACGCAGTATTTT.

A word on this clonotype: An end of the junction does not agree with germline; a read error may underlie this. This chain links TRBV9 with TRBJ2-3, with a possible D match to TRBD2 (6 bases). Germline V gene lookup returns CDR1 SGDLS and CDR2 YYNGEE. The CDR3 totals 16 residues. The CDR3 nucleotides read TGTGCCAGTAGCGTAGGAGGGACCGCTGGGGCAGATACGCAGTATTTT. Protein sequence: CASSVGGTAGADTQYF.

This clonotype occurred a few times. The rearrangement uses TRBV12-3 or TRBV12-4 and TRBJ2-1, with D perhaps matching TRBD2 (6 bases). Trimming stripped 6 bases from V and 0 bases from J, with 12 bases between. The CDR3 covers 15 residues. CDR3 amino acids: CASSRGGVSYNEQFF. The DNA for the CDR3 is TGTGCCAGCAGCCGGGGCGGGGTCTCCTACAATGAGCAGTTCTTC.

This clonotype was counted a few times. The CDR3 sequence: CASSETSGGATDTQYF. CDR3 in DNA: TGTGCCAGCAGTGAGACTAGCGGGGGGGCCACAGATACGCAGTATTTT. The genes are TRBV6-4 and TRBJ2-3, with TRBD2 matching over 14 bases. The length of the CDR3 is 16 residues. V was clipped by 3 bases and J by 2 bases; unmatched bases: 1. The V gene's germline CDR1 is MRHNA and CDR2 SNTAGT.

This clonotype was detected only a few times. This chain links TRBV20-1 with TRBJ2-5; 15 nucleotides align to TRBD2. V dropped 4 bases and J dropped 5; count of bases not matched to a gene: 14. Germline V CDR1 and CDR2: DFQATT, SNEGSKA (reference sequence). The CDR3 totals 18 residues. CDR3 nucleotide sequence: TGCAGTGCTACAAGGACTAGCGGGGGGGCGGTGGGAACCGAGACCCAGTACTTC. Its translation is CSATRTSGGAVGTETQYF.

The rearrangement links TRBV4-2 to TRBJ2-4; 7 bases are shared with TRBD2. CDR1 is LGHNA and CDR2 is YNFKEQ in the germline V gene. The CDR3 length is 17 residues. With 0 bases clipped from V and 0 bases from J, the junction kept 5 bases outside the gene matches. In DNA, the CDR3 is TGTGCCAGCAGCCAAGAGGGAGCGGGGACAGCCAAAAACATTCAGTACTTC. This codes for CASSQEGAGTAKNIQYF.

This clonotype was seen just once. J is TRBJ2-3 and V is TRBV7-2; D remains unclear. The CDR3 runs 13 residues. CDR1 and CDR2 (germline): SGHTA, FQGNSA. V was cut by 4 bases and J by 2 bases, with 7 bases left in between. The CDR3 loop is CASSSSFTDTQYF. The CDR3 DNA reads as TGTGCCAGCAGCTCTTCCTTCACAGATACGCAGTATTTT. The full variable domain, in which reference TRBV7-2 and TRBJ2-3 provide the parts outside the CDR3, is GAGVSQSPSNKVTEKGKDVELRCDPISGHTALYWYRQSLGQGLEFLIYFQGNSAPDKSGLPSDRFSAERTGGSVSTLTIQRTQQEDSAVYLCASSSSFTDTQYFGPGTRLTVL.

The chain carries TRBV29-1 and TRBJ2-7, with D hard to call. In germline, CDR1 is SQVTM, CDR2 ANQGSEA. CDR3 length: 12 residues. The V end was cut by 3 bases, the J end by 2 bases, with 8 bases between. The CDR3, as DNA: TGCAGCGTTGATTGGCCCCCCTACGAGCAGTACTTC. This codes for CSVDWPPYEQYF.